The 3 T cell receptor beta chains given below trace back to one sample, sequenced in a study of Ad26.COV2.S vaccination and SARS-CoV-2 variants. Specified treatment: around 19 received Ad26.COV2.S at low or high dose, single or two shots; 5 received placebo; per-sample allocation not given. Collection of the samples took place on day 63 after the first injection of vaccine or placebo. Produced via immunoSEQ multiplex PCR; TCRdb's table is partial and in-frame only. The table records around 300,000 clones, around 89% of them present only once. Sequenced material: peripheral blood, taken in a trial of Ad26.COV2.S vaccine versus placebo. The receptors stem from a person between 18 and 65 years old who received the Ad26.COV2.S COVID-19 vaccine or a placebo.

The V call is TRBV24-1, the J call TRBJ2-1; 7 nucleotides align to TRBD2. The junction had 8 bases not matched to a gene; V was cut back by 3 bases and J by 4 bases. CDR3 length equals 16 residues. Germline V lookup: CDR1 KGHDR, CDR2 SFDVKD. Here the CDR3 DNA reads TGTGCCACCAGTGATAGGGCGGGGAGGGGATACAATGAGCAGTTCTTC. It encodes CATSDRAGRGYNEQFF.

V usage is TRBV3-1 (or the pseudogene TRBV3-2) and J usage is TRBJ1-1; D gene ambiguous. CDR3 length: 13 residues. Trimming cost V 4 bases and J 0 bases, with 6 bases left between them. The V gene's germline CDR1 is LGHDT and CDR2 YNNKEL (reference sequence). CDR3 bases: TGTGCCAGCAGCCGGATCATGAACACTGAAGCTTTCTTT. It specifies CASSRIMNTEAFF.

The chain joins TRBV2 to TRBJ2-5; TRBD1 agrees at 7 bases. Per germline, CDR1 SNHLY and CDR2 FYNNEI. CDR3 length: 14 amino acids. Trimming cost V 1 base and J 3 bases; bases outside gene matches: 2. The CDR3 loop is CASSEGDREETQYF. For the CDR3, the DNA is TGTGCCAGCAGTGAAGGGGACAGAGAAGAGACCCAGTACTTC.